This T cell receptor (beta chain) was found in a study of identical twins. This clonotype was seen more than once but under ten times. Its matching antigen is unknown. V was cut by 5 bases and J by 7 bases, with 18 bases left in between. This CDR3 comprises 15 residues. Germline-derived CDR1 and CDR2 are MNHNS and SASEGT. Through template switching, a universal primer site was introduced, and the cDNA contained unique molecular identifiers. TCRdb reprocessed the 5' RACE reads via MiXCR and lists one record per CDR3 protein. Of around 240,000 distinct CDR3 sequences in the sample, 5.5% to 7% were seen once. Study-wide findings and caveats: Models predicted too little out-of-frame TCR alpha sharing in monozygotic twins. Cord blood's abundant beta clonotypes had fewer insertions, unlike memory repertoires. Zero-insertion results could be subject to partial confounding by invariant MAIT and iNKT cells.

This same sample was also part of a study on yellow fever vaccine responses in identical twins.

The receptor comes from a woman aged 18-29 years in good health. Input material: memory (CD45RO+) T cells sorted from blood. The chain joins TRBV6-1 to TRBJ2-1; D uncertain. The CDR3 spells CASSIGSWDKNEQFF. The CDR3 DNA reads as TGTGCCAGCAGTATAGGGTCATGGGATAAAAATGAGCAGTTCTTC.